Below, 9 T cell receptor beta chains from the same sample are listed, as sequenced in a study of blood T cell repertoires in COVID-19 (TCRdb year 2020). The library relied on the immunoSEQ multiplex PCR assay. Sourced from immuneACCESS, this table was stored by TCRdb with only in-frame sequences that have V and J called. A share of the clones is absent; for the studies checked, an unresolved V gene accounts for under half, and the remainder has no known explanation. The sample data list 200,000 to 250,000 clones, and 82% of these were observed just once. The leading ten clones occupy 3% to 4% of the sample. Sequenced: PBMCs or T cells enriched from blood (not recorded which). Source of these receptors: a woman in her fifties or sixties who had recovered from COVID-19.

This clone showed up just a few times. The chain joins TRBV10-2 to TRBJ2-1; a possible D gene is TRBD1 (5 bases). Trimming took off 3 bases at V and 0 bases at J, with 9 bases between the two ends. CDR3 length: 15 residues. Germline V gene lookup returns CDR1 WSHSY and CDR2 SAAADI. CDR3 sequence (DNA): TGCGCCAGCAGTGAAGGGGCGAGCTCCTACAATGAGCAGTTCTTC. Protein sequence: CASSEGASSYNEQFF.

Here the CDR3 DNA reads TGCGCCAGCAGTGAGGCGATGGGCTATACGCCTTCGAACACCGGGGAGCTGTTTTTT. Its protein is CASSEAMGYTPSNTGELFF. The gene calls are TRBV10-1 and TRBJ2-2; no firm D call. V was cut by 2 bases and J by 0 bases, with 19 bases left in between. In germline, CDR1 is WNHNN, CDR2 SYGVQD (reference sequence). CDR3 length: 19 amino acids.

This chain joins TRBV7-2 and TRBJ2-7, with D perhaps TRBD2 (7 bases). Trimming pared 5 bases from V and 0 bases from J, leaving 23 bases between. Germline lookup yields CDR1 SGHTA and CDR2 FQGNSA. The CDR3 loop spans 18 amino acids. The CDR3 protein is CASSPRGANLRSSYEQYF. For the CDR3, the DNA is TGTGCCAGCAGCCCCCGGGGGGCAAACCTTAGGAGCTCCTACGAGCAGTACTTC. The whole variable domain, filled in from reference TRBV7-2 and TRBJ2-7, reads GAGVSQSPSNKVTEKGKDVELRCDPISGHTALYWYRQSLGQGLEFLIYFQGNSAPDKSGLPSDRFSAERTGGSVSTLTIQRTQQEDSAVYLCASSPRGANLRSSYEQYFGPGTRLTVT.

The chain joins TRBV4-1 to TRBJ2-3; 7 nucleotides agree with TRBD1. CDR3 length: 17 residues. With 0 bases clipped from V and 3 bases from J, the junction kept 9 bases outside the gene matches. CDR1 and CDR2 from the germline V gene are MGHRA and YSYEKL. The CDR3 DNA is TGCGCCAGCAGCCAAGATCTGGAGAGGGGGCATACAGATACGCAGTATTTT. This codes for CASSQDLERGHTDTQYF.

The genes are TRBV12-3 or TRBV12-4 and TRBJ1-2; D uncertain. CDR3 length: 12 amino acids. Deletions cut 5 bases from V and 6 bases from J, with 10 bases between. Here the CDR3 DNA reads TGTGCCAGCAGTCCTCGGTATCATGGCTACACCTTC. It codes for CASSPRYHGYTF.

J is TRBJ1-5 and V is TRBV19, with 7 bases matching TRBD1. Per the germline V gene, CDR1 is LNHDA and CDR2 is SQIVND (reference sequence). V lost 6 bases, J lost 2 bases, and 7 bases stayed unmatched. The CDR3 consists of 15 residues. The CDR3 spells CASRRTGPGNQPQHF. CDR3 DNA sequence: TGTGCCAGTAGGAGGACAGGACCTGGCAATCAGCCCCAGCATTTT. The complete variable domain, with remaining parts taken from reference TRBV19 and TRBJ1-5, reads DGGITQSPKYLFRKEGQNVTLSCEQNLNHDAMYWYRQDPGQGLRLIYYSQIVNDFQKGDIAEGYSVSREKKESFPLTVTSAQKNPTAFYLCASRRTGPGNQPQHFGDGTRLSIL.

This clone occurred a few times. The V call is TRBV2, the J call TRBJ1-2, with TRBD1 matching over 7 bases. The CDR3 runs to 14 residues. V lost 3 bases and J lost 4; bases outside the gene matches: 5. Germline-derived CDR1 and CDR2 are SNHLY and FYNNEI. The CDR3 is CASSERTGSYGYTF. The CDR3, as DNA: TGTGCCAGCAGTGAGCGGACAGGCTCCTATGGCTACACCTTC. The variable domain in full, with the rest retrieved from reference TRBV2 and TRBJ1-2, is EPEVTQTPSHQVTQMGQEVILRCVPISNHLYFYWYRQILGQKVEFLVSFYNNEISEKSEIFDDQFSVERPDGSNFTLKIRSTKLEDSAMYFCASSERTGSYGYTFGSGTRLTVV.

This chain links TRBV6-2 or TRBV6-3 with TRBJ1-1; 8 bases map to TRBD1. CDR3 length: 14 amino acids. CDR1 is MNHEY and CDR2 is SVGEGT in the germline V gene. The ends lost 5 bases at V and 4 bases at J; junction bases unmatched: 6. The CDR3 region is CASSQQGGSTEAFF. DNA of the CDR3: TGTGCCAGCAGTCAACAGGGGGGGAGCACTGAAGCTTTCTTT.

V and J are TRBV28 and TRBJ2-3; 10 bases are a match to TRBD1. CDR3 length: 15 residues. The V and J ends lost 6 bases and 6 bases, in that order; junction bases with no gene match: 9. The V gene's germline CDR1 is MDHEN and CDR2 SYDVKM. In nucleotides, the CDR3 is TGTGCCAGCAGAGAAAGTGGGACAGGGGTGGATACGCAGTATTTT. Protein product: CASRESGTGVDTQYF.